These 20 T cell receptor beta chains originate from one sample sequenced in a study of glioma-infiltrating T cells. TCR alpha and beta CDR3 regions were amplified from RNA using iRepertoire nested multiplex PCR. TCRdb reprocessed the multiplex PCR reads via MiXCR and lists one record per CDR3 protein. The top ten hold around 20% of the sample, which has 150,000 to 200,000 distinct CDR3 sequences, about 31% seen once. Material: glioma tissue, nonneoplastic brain tissue, or PBMCs (not recorded which). The receptor source for this set is a human donor with low-grade glioma or glioblastoma, undergoing nonglioma brain surgery, or in good health (not recorded which).

This clonotype was recorded many times. V is TRBV6-2 or TRBV6-3 and J is TRBJ1-1; D is possibly TRBD1 (6 bases). The ends were cut back, 6 bases at V and 0 bases at J, with 11 bases in the middle. Germline V CDR1 and CDR2: MNHEY, SVGEGT. The CDR3 runs 14 residues. In DNA, the CDR3 is TGTGCCAGCAGAGCCGGACAGCTGAACACTGAAGCTTTCTTT. It translates to CASRAGQLNTEAFF.

On this clonotype: This may be a read error, as it is one base from a much larger clone. The rearrangement joins TRBV7-2 to TRBJ2-3; 9 bases agree with TRBD2. The germline V gene has CDR1 SGHTA and CDR2 FQGNSA. V dropped 1 base and J dropped 9; count of bases not matched to a gene: 11. The CDR3 contains 16 residues. The CDR3: CASSLVFSGRRETQYF. Written as DNA, the CDR3 is TGTGCCAGCAGCTTAGTTTTTAGCGGGAGACGAGAGACGCAGTATTTT.

At least ten counts were recorded for this clonotype. V is TRBV2 and J is TRBJ2-1; D is unresolved. V was clipped by 4 bases and J by 2 bases, with 9 bases between them. This CDR3 spans 14 amino acids. Germline V lookup: CDR1 SNHLY, CDR2 FYNNEI. The CDR3 DNA reads as TGTGCCAGCAGTGTGGGCCTAACCTACAATGAGCAGTTCTTC. It is translated as CASSVGLTYNEQFF. Complete variable domain (other parts from reference TRBV2 and TRBJ2-1): EPEVTQTPSHQVTQMGQEVILRCVPISNHLYFYWYRQILGQKVEFLVSFYNNEISEKSEIFDDQFSVERPDGSNFTLKIRSTKLEDSAMYFCASSVGLTYNEQFFGPGTRLTVL.

This clonotype was detected only a few times. The V and J genes are TRBV28 and TRBJ2-1, with TRBD2 matching over 10 bases. CDR3 size: 17 residues. Germline trimming cut 0 bases from V and 6 bases from J; bases unmatched to any gene: 8. Germline CDR1 MDHEN, CDR2 SYDVKM. For the CDR3, the DNA is TGTGCCAGCAGTTTATGGGGAATAGCGGGAGGTGGCAATGAGCAGTTCTTC. Encoded protein: CASSLWGIAGGGNEQFF.

This clonotype was seen many times. This chain connects TRBV20-1 to TRBJ1-1; a weak D match, TRBD1 (5 bases). CDR3 length equals 15 residues. V gave up 3 bases and J gave up 1 base, with 15 bases separating them. Germline assignment: CDR1 DFQATT and CDR2 SNEGSKA (reference sequence). The CDR3 DNA reads as TGCAGTGCTAGGGCTGCATGGGGGGAGAACACTGAAGCTTTCTTT. Translating gives CSARAAWGENTEAFF.

This clonotype was seen at least ten times. The genes are TRBV7-2 and TRBJ1-5, with D perhaps TRBD1 (6 bases). The germline V gene has CDR1 SGHTA and CDR2 FQGNSA. CDR3 length equals 14 residues. V was clipped by 4 bases and J by 5 bases, with 12 bases between them. The CDR3 loop is CASSSDSFYQPQHF. CDR3 sequence (DNA): TGTGCCAGCAGCTCGGACAGTTTCTATCAGCCCCAGCATTTT. Together with reference TRBV7-2 and TRBJ1-5, the CDR3 gives the full variable domain: GAGVSQSPSNKVTEKGKDVELRCDPISGHTALYWYRQSLGQGLEFLIYFQGNSAPDKSGLPSDRFSAERTGGSVSTLTIQRTQQEDSAVYLCASSSDSFYQPQHFGDGTRLSIL.

The rearrangement links TRBV18 to TRBJ2-1, with no clear D. The CDR3 length is 12 residues. Trimming pared 0 bases from V and 6 bases from J, leaving 3 bases between. The V gene's germline CDR1 is KGHSH and CDR2 LQKENI. CDR3 loop: CASSPPSNEQFF. The CDR3 DNA sequence: TGTGCCAGCTCACCACCTAGCAATGAGCAGTTCTTC.

This clonotype was detected ten times or more. This chain connects TRBV15 to TRBJ1-1, with D perhaps matching TRBD1 (6 bases). Deletions cut 0 bases from V and 0 bases from J, with 17 bases between. CDR1 is LNHNV, CDR2 YYDKDF, per germline (reference sequence). This CDR3 contains 18 residues. The CDR3 is CATSREPPGQIMNTEAFF. As DNA, the CDR3 is TGTGCCACCAGCAGAGAGCCCCCGGGACAAATCATGAACACTGAAGCTTTCTTT.

This clonotype was seen a few times. As DNA, the CDR3 is TGTGCCAGCAGTGGGGACACTGAAGCTTTCTTT. It codes for CASSGDTEAFF. The rearrangement joins TRBV2 to TRBJ1-1; D gene uncertain. The germline V gene encodes CDR1 SNHLY and CDR2 FYNNEI. CDR3 size: 11 residues. Trimming cost V 4 bases and J 3 bases, with 3 bases left between them.

Comment on this clonotype: Germline and junction disagree at one end, which may indicate a read error. The CDR3 is CASSRRLSQALDF. In nucleotides, the CDR3 is TGTGCCAGCAGCCGTAGGTTGAGTCAGGCCCTTGACTTC. V is TRBV9 and J is TRBJ1-2, with D hard to call. CDR3 length: 13 residues. The germline V gene has CDR1 SGDLS and CDR2 YYNGEE.

This clonotype has ten or more counts. This chain links TRBV7-2 with TRBJ2-7, with 7 bases fitting TRBD1. V dropped 5 bases and J dropped 4; count of bases not matched to a gene: 5. Germline lookup yields CDR1 SGHTA and CDR2 FQGNSA. CDR3 length: 13 amino acids. In DNA, the CDR3 is TGTGCCAGCAGCCCGGACAGGCAATACGAGCAGTACTTC. Its translation is CASSPDRQYEQYF. Full variable domain (rest looked up from reference TRBV7-2 and TRBJ2-7): GAGVSQSPSNKVTEKGKDVELRCDPISGHTALYWYRQSLGQGLEFLIYFQGNSAPDKSGLPSDRFSAERTGGSVSTLTIQRTQQEDSAVYLCASSPDRQYEQYFGPGTRLTVT.

The chain combines TRBV7-9 with TRBJ2-5; D might be TRBD2 (6 bases). The CDR3 extends over 14 amino acids. V dropped 7 bases and J dropped 5 bases, with 17 bases sitting between them. From germline, CDR1 is SEHNR and CDR2 FQNEAQ (reference sequence). CDR3 loop: CASKRAFRGETQYF. For the CDR3, the DNA is TGTGCCAGCAAGCGGGCCTTCCGGGGGGAGACCCAGTACTTC.

This clonotype was observed many times. The chain recombines TRBV28 with TRBJ1-4; D ambiguous. Germline V gene data show CDR1 as MDHEN and CDR2 as SYDVKM. The CDR3 loop spans 12 amino acids. V was clipped by 5 bases and J by 15 bases, with 16 bases between them. The CDR3 nucleotides are TGTGCCAGCAGTAAACAACCTGACCCGTTGTTTTTT. It encodes CASSKQPDPLFF.

Points on this clonotype: This clone may be a read error of a much larger clone one base away. This chain joins TRBV3-1 and TRBJ1-5; D is unclear. Germline loops: CDR1 LGHDT, CDR2 YNNKEL (reference sequence). CDR3 length: 14 residues. The CDR3 region has the DNA TGTGCCGGCAGCCAAGACCACGGCAATCAGCCCCAGCATTTT. This codes for CAGSQDHGNQPQHF.

V is TRBV9 and J is TRBJ1-3; D call uncertain. V was shortened by 0 bases and J by 4 bases, with 5 bases between the two germline ends. The CDR3 has 13 amino acids. Per the germline V gene, CDR1 is SGDLS and CDR2 is YYNGEE. The CDR3 nucleotides read TGTGCCAGCAGCGTAGACCAGGGAAACACCATATATTTT. Translating gives CASSVDQGNTIYF.

Remarks on this clonotype: A much larger clone differs from this one at a single base, so this may be a read error. The V and J genes are TRBV6-5 and TRBJ2-1; weak D call: TRBD2 (5 bases). This CDR3 has 15 residues. V shed 7 bases and J shed 6 bases, with 19 bases lying between them. Germline V lookup: CDR1 MNHEY, CDR2 SVGAGI. CDR3: CASTLLVGVSNEQFF. CDR3 in DNA: TGTGCCAGCACCCTACTAGTGGGAGTATCCAATGAGCAGTTCTTC.

This clonotype was recorded at least ten times. The rearrangement links TRBV19 to TRBJ2-2; 7 positions match TRBD1. This CDR3 has 15 residues. The ends lost 5 bases at V and 5 bases at J; junction bases unmatched: 8. The germline V gene has CDR1 LNHDA and CDR2 SQIVND (reference sequence). CDR3 coding DNA: TGTGCCAGTAGTCCTACAGGGGACGAGACCGGGGAGCTGTTTTTT. Encoded protein: CASSPTGDETGELFF.

This clonotype was detected a few times. CDR3 in DNA: TGTGCCAGCAGCTCGCTTGAGGGAACCCACGAGCAGTACTTC. This translates into CASSSLEGTHEQYF. V usage is TRBV7-9 and J usage is TRBJ2-7; D might be TRBD2 (5 bases). V lost 4 bases and J 5 bases, leaving 15 bases between the germline ends. Germline CDR1 and CDR2: SEHNR and FQNEAQ (reference sequence). The CDR3 spans 14 residues.

The chain combines TRBV5-4 with TRBJ2-7; 7 positions match TRBD2. Germline CDR1 and CDR2: SGHNT and YYREEE (reference sequence). Trimming removed 3 bases from V and 3 bases from J; junction bases left unmatched: 6. This CDR3 region has 14 residues. The CDR3 DNA reads as TGTGCCAGCAGCTGGGGGGGAGCCTACTACGAGCAGTACTTC. Amino acids: CASSWGGAYYEQYF.

Worth noting for this clonotype: This may be a read error, as it is one base from a much larger clone. The final CDR3 position lacks the conserved phenylalanine or tryptophan, pointing to a likely read error. The gene calls are TRBV6-2 or TRBV6-3 and TRBJ2-1, with D unresolved. The germline V and J ends were trimmed by 6 bases and 9 bases, with 12 bases remaining between them. This CDR3 has 12 amino acids. Germline assignment: CDR1 MNHEY and CDR2 SVGEGT. CDR3 region: CASRDQNTEQFL. CDR3 coding DNA: TGTGCCAGCAGGGACCAAAACACTGAGCAGTTCTTA.